The 20 T cell receptor beta chains below come from one sample, sequenced in a study of T cell responses to AZD1222 COVID-19 vaccine. Profiling relied on immunoSEQ multiplex PCR, and the TCRdb table lists in-frame clones only, not all of them. There are around 180,000 clones in the sample; 87% occur only once, and 2.6% lies in the top ten. Material: peripheral blood, obtained on day 0 of AZD1222 vaccination. The receptors were sampled from an adult in good health.

In nucleotides, the CDR3 is TGTGCCAGCAGGTTAGACAGGTATAGCAATCAGCCCCAGCATTTT. Protein: CASRLDRYSNQPQHF. The chain employs TRBV6-5 and TRBJ1-5; a weak D match, TRBD1 (6 bases). Germline V gene data show CDR1 as MNHEY and CDR2 as SVGAGI. The CDR3 runs to 15 residues. The V end lost 6 bases, the J end lost 0 bases, and 12 bases lay between the germline ends.

This sequence joins TRBV20-1 and TRBJ2-7; 8 nucleotides align to TRBD1. Germline values: CDR1 DFQATT, CDR2 SNEGSKA (reference sequence). The CDR3 has 13 amino acids. V shed 6 bases, J shed 5 bases, and the junction held 9 bases outside the gene matches. This CDR3 is CSASRVRGHEQYF. Written as DNA, the CDR3 is TGCAGTGCCAGTCGTGTCAGGGGGCACGAGCAGTACTTC.

This sequence joins TRBV7-3 and TRBJ2-2; D uncertain. The CDR3 runs to 12 residues. Per the germline V gene, CDR1 is SGHTA and CDR2 is FQGTGA. Trimming stripped 4 bases from V and 8 bases from J, with 8 bases between. The CDR3 loop is CASSSPRGELFF. CDR3 bases: TGTGCCAGCAGCTCACCCCGTGGGGAGCTGTTTTTT.

This chain links TRBV2 with TRBJ1-5; 12 bases agree with TRBD1. This CDR3 comprises 17 residues. Germline V CDR1 and CDR2: SNHLY, FYNNEI. Unmatched junction bases numbered 11, after V lost 8 bases and J lost 3 bases. The CDR3 DNA is TGTGCCAGCGGGACGGGACAGGGGGCGCCGATCAATCAGCCCCAGCATTTT. Protein sequence: CASGTGQGAPINQPQHF.

The chain combines TRBV5-1 with TRBJ2-6; 7 positions agree with TRBD1. Per germline, CDR1 SGHRS and CDR2 YFSETQ. Germline trimming cut 4 bases from V and 4 bases from J; bases unmatched to any gene: 8. The CDR3 has 16 amino acids. The CDR3 DNA reads as TGCGCCAGCAGCACTACAGGGGTGTCAGGGGCCAACGTCCTGACTTTC. Translation: CASSTTGVSGANVLTF.

In its sample, this clone was seen a few times. The gene calls are TRBV6-1 and TRBJ1-5, with D hard to call. In germline, CDR1 is MNHNS, CDR2 SASEGT. V was trimmed by 1 base and J by 3 bases, leaving 7 bases between them. The CDR3 loop spans 14 amino acids. In DNA form, the CDR3 reads TGTGCCAGCAGTGAAGGGATTTTCAATCAGCCCCAGCATTTT. Amino acids: CASSEGIFNQPQHF.

The J gene is TRBJ1-5, the V gene TRBV18, with D perhaps matching TRBD1 (5 bases). The CDR3 spans 13 residues. Germline V gene data show CDR1 as KGHSH and CDR2 as LQKENI. Trimming left V 5 bases short and J 4 bases short, with 9 bases between. The CDR3 loop reads CASSAQGNQPQHF. The CDR3, as DNA: TGTGCCAGCTCAGCTCAGGGTAATCAGCCCCAGCATTTT.

The chain is built from TRBV11-2 and TRBJ1-4; 8 bases are shared with TRBD1. This CDR3 comprises 15 residues. Germline CDR1 SGHAT, CDR2 FQNNGV. Trimming took 5 bases from V and 6 from J; bases not matched to a gene: 8. The CDR3 region has the DNA TGTGCCAGCAGCCGAGAAGGACAGGGTTATGAAAAACTGTTTTTT. This gives the protein CASSREGQGYEKLFF.

The chain employs TRBV7-2 and TRBJ1-1; a weak D match, TRBD1 (6 bases). V was shortened by 7 bases and J by 3 bases, with 12 bases between the two germline ends. Germline-derived CDR1 and CDR2 are SGHTA and FQGNSA. This CDR3 has 13 residues. In DNA form, the CDR3 reads TGTGCCAGCACCCGTCACAGGGACACTGAAGCTTTCTTT. Its protein product is CASTRHRDTEAFF.

This chain connects TRBV7-9 to TRBJ1-1; no firm D call. CDR1 SEHNR and CDR2 FQNEAQ come from the germline V gene (reference sequence). Between the trimmed V and J ends, which lost 0 bases and 0 bases, there was a span of 8 bases. CDR3 length equals 15 residues. The CDR3 is CASSLALGMNTEAFF. DNA for the CDR3: TGTGCCAGCAGCTTAGCATTAGGGATGAACACTGAAGCTTTCTTT.

The chain employs TRBV7-2 and TRBJ2-7; a weak D match, TRBD2 (5 bases). The ends were cut back, 1 base at V and 4 bases at J, with 11 bases in the middle. The germline gives CDR1 SGHTA, CDR2 FQGNSA. The CDR3 totals 14 residues. The CDR3 here is CASSLGGLGYEQYF. CDR3 nucleotides: TGTGCCAGCAGCTTAGGCGGGTTAGGGTACGAGCAGTACTTC.

The gene calls are TRBV19 and TRBJ2-2, with D possibly being TRBD1 (6 bases). CDR1 LNHDA and CDR2 SQIVND come from the germline V gene (reference sequence). CDR3 size: 14 residues. The V end was cut by 4 bases, the J end by 4 bases, with 10 bases between. The CDR3 sequence: CASSTVGGTGELFF. CDR3 DNA sequence: TGTGCCAGTAGTACCGTAGGGGGCACCGGGGAGCTGTTTTTT.

This sequence joins TRBV28 and TRBJ1-3; D call uncertain. The CDR3 runs 12 residues. Germline lookup yields CDR1 MDHEN and CDR2 SYDVKM. Trimming stripped 7 bases from V and 4 bases from J, with 8 bases between. The CDR3: CASTHEGNTIYF. The CDR3 coding sequence is TGTGCCAGCACTCACGAGGGAAACACCATATATTTT.

The chain has TRBV6-4 and TRBJ2-1; no firm D call. Per the germline V gene, CDR1 is MRHNA and CDR2 is SNTAGT. CDR3 length: 18 amino acids. Trimming left V 1 base short and J 0 bases short, with 16 bases between. CDR3 region: CASSDFPFDQSSYNEQFF. The CDR3 DNA reads as TGTGCCAGCAGTGACTTCCCTTTTGACCAGAGCTCCTACAATGAGCAGTTCTTC.

The chain joins TRBV7-9 to TRBJ2-7, with 8 bases identical to TRBD1. Looked up from germline, CDR1 is SEHNR and CDR2 is FQNEAQ (reference sequence). Trimming removed 3 bases from V and 6 bases from J; junction bases left unmatched: 4. The CDR3 loop spans 13 amino acids. Here the CDR3 reads CASSLTGASEQYF. The CDR3 region has the DNA TGTGCCAGCAGCTTGACAGGGGCAAGCGAGCAGTACTTC.

The rearrangement joins TRBV3-1 (or the pseudogene TRBV3-2) to TRBJ2-7, with D possibly TRBD1 on 5 matching bases. Germline lookup yields CDR1 LGHDT and CDR2 YNNKEL (reference sequence). The CDR3 is 13 amino acids. V shed 4 bases and J shed 7 bases, with 14 bases lying between them. The CDR3, as DNA: TGTGCCAGCAGCCGACAGCCGCCCGGGGAGCAGTACTTC. Protein product: CASSRQPPGEQYF.

As concerns this clone: The sample carries other DNA sequences with the same CDR3. The chain links TRBV27 to TRBJ2-7; D uncertain. CDR3 length equals 13 residues. CDR1 is MNHEY, CDR2 SMNVEV, per germline (reference sequence). Trimming left V 0 bases short and J 4 bases short, with 7 bases between. In nucleotides, the CDR3 is TGTGCCAGCAGTTTATCCGCCGGTTACGAGCAGTACTTC. It encodes CASSLSAGYEQYF.

This chain connects TRBV18 to TRBJ2-5, with 7 bases that match TRBD1. The trim removed 3 bases at V and 2 bases at J, leaving 3 bases unmatched. There are 14 residues in the CDR3. Germline assignment: CDR1 KGHSH and CDR2 LQKENI. The CDR3 sequence is CASSPDRVQETQYF. For the CDR3, the DNA is TGTGCCAGCTCACCTGACAGGGTTCAAGAGACCCAGTACTTC.

The gene calls are TRBV6-1 and TRBJ1-4; perhaps TRBD1 as D (5 bases). Germline CDR1 and CDR2: MNHNS and SASEGT. Trimming took off 3 bases at V and 8 bases at J, with 16 bases between the two ends. There are 15 residues in the CDR3. The CDR3 DNA is TGTGCCAGCAGTGATGGACAACCGATAAGAGAAAAACTGTTTTTT. Protein product: CASSDGQPIREKLFF.

The chain combines TRBV5-1 with TRBJ2-7; D tentatively fits TRBD1 or TRBD2 (5 bases each). Germline CDR1 and CDR2: SGHRS and YFSETQ. The V gene lost 0 bases and the J gene lost 1 base, with 8 bases spanning the gap. The CDR3 runs to 14 residues. The CDR3 region is CASSLGGPSYEQYF. The CDR3 DNA reads TGCGCCAGCAGCTTGGGGGGACCGTCCTACGAGCAGTACTTC.